A single sample is the source of the 17 T cell receptor beta chains below, sequenced in a study of T-cell reconstitution after alpha-beta-depleted transplantation in children. Unique molecular identifiers featured in how the TCRbeta library was prepared. TCRdb reprocessed the PCR reads with MiXCR, giving one entry per CDR3 protein. The repertoire holds more than 300,000 distinct CDR3 sequences, with 15% to 20% as singletons. The starting material was PBMCs, mostly from graft donor cells, obtained 360 days after TCRalphabeta/CD19-depleted stem cell transplant. These receptors came from a male patient between 2 and 15 years old who had a stem cell transplant for acute lymphoblastic leukemia, so the T cells may come from the graft donor.

This clonotype was counted ten times or more. The V call is TRBV5-1, the J call TRBJ2-1; D is possibly TRBD1 or TRBD2 (5 bases each). The CDR3 is made up of 15 amino acids. CDR1 is SGHRS and CDR2 is YFSETQ in the germline V gene. The germline V and J ends were trimmed by 0 bases and 4 bases, with 11 bases remaining between them. In DNA, the CDR3 is TGCGCCAGCAGCTTGGATGAGGGGCTGTACAATGAGCAGTTCTTC. It codes for CASSLDEGLYNEQFF.

The genes are TRBV25-1 and TRBJ1-3; 7 bases align to TRBD1. CDR3 length: 15 residues. V shed 0 bases and J 4 bases; nucleotides not matched to a gene: 3. Germline V gene sequence: CDR1 MGHDK, CDR2 SYGVNS. CDR3 in DNA: TGTGCCAGCAGTGAATACCCGGACAGGGGAAACACCATATATTTT. This translates into CASSEYPDRGNTIYF.

The chain recombines TRBV6-5 with TRBJ2-3; 7 bases match TRBD1. This CDR3 has 15 residues. V dropped 6 bases and J dropped 4; count of bases not matched to a gene: 10. Germline CDR1 reads MNHEY; CDR2 reads SVGAGI. CDR3 amino acids: CASSLSAGQADTQYF. As DNA, the CDR3 is TGTGCCAGCAGCCTCTCTGCCGGACAGGCAGATACGCAGTATTTT.

The chain recombines TRBV12-3 or TRBV12-4 with TRBJ1-2; possible D gene TRBD1, 6 bases. Trimming removed 5 bases at V and 6 bases at J, with 13 bases between. The CDR3 has 13 amino acids. The CDR3 is CASSISEGDGYTF. The CDR3 coding sequence is TGTGCCAGCAGTATCTCAGAGGGGGATGGCTACACCTTC.

The rearrangement uses TRBV27 and TRBJ2-5, with no clear D. Trimming took 2 bases from V and 5 from J, leaving 9 bases between them. This CDR3 has 13 residues. Germline assignment: CDR1 MNHEY and CDR2 SMNVEV (reference sequence). For the CDR3, the DNA is TGTGCCAGCAGTTTAAGGCTACGGGAGACCCAGTACTTC. Translating it yields CASSLRLRETQYF.

This clonotype was seen only a few times. The chain uses TRBV29-1 and TRBJ2-5; a possible D gene is TRBD1 (5 bases). The CDR3 runs 13 residues. The germline V gene encodes CDR1 SQVTM and CDR2 ANQGSEA. Trimming left V 1 base short and J 5 bases short, with 11 bases between. This CDR3 reads CSVEAGARETQYF. Written as DNA, the CDR3 is TGCAGCGTTGAAGCTGGGGCCCGGGAGACCCAGTACTTC.

At least ten counts were recorded for this clonotype. The rearrangement uses TRBV4-1 and TRBJ1-2; the D gene is possibly TRBD1 (6 bases). The CDR3 has 13 amino acids. Trimming removed 3 bases at V and 7 bases at J, with 12 bases between. Germline CDR1 reads MGHRA; CDR2 reads YSYEKL. The CDR3 reads CASSHTGYAGYTF. CDR3 DNA: TGCGCCAGCAGCCATACAGGGTATGCTGGCTACACCTTC.

This clonotype was recorded a few times. The genes are TRBV7-3 and TRBJ2-3; D uncertain. Trimming removed 1 base from V and 1 base from J, with 9 bases in between. Looked up from germline, CDR1 is SGHTA and CDR2 is FQGTGA. The CDR3 totals 15 residues. This chain's CDR3 is CASSLNGHGTDTQYF. The CDR3 bases are TGTGCCAGCAGCTTAAATGGCCATGGCACAGATACGCAGTATTTT. The variable domain in full, completed from reference TRBV7-3 and TRBJ2-3, reads GAGVSQTPSNKVTEKGKYVELRCDPISGHTALYWYRQSLGQGPEFLIYFQGTGAADDSGLPNDRFFAVRPEGSVSTLKIQRTERGDSAVYLCASSLNGHGTDTQYFGPGTRLTVL.

This clonotype was recorded at least ten times. The chain joins TRBV12-3 or TRBV12-4 to TRBJ1-5; a possible D gene is TRBD1 (5 bases). V was trimmed by 6 bases and J by 3 bases, leaving 9 bases between them. The CDR3 sequence is 13 residues long. The CDR3, as DNA: TGTGCCAGCAGCCCGACAGCCAATCAGCCCCAGCATTTT. Residues: CASSPTANQPQHF.

This clonotype was recorded at least ten times. The chain is built from TRBV5-6 and TRBJ1-1; D possibly corresponds to TRBD1 (5 bases). From germline, CDR1 is SGHDT and CDR2 YYEEEE. The length of the CDR3 is 15 residues. The germline V and J ends were trimmed by 0 bases and 3 bases, with 12 bases remaining between them. CDR3 in amino acids: CASSLVSGADTEAFF. CDR3 DNA: TGTGCCAGCAGCTTGGTGAGTGGGGCGGACACTGAAGCTTTCTTT. Complete variable domain (other parts from reference TRBV5-6 and TRBJ1-1): DAGVTQSPTHLIKTRGQQVTLRCSPKSGHDTVSWYQQALGQGPQFIFQYYEEEERQRGNFPDRFSGHQFPNYSSELNVNALLLGDSALYLCASSLVSGADTEAFFGQGTRLTVV.

The V call is TRBV9, the J call TRBJ2-2; TRBD2 matches 12 bases. Trimming took 4 bases from V and 6 from J; bases not matched to a gene: 7. Germline lookup yields CDR1 SGDLS and CDR2 YYNGEE. The CDR3 length is 16 residues. The CDR3 loop reads CASSTRLAGAPGELFF. The CDR3 DNA reads as TGTGCCAGCAGCACGAGACTAGCGGGAGCCCCCGGGGAGCTGTTTTTT.

The genes are TRBV10-3 and TRBJ2-7; 8 bases match TRBD1. J lost 7 bases, V lost 4 bases, and 12 bases had no gene match. Germline loops: CDR1 ENHRY, CDR2 SYGVKD. The CDR3 consists of 15 residues. CDR3 nucleotides: TGTGCCATCAGTGGACGGACAGGGATAACGAGGGAGCAGTACTTC. The encoded protein is CAISGRTGITREQYF.

The chain links TRBV29-1 to TRBJ2-2, with 10 nucleotides matching TRBD2. There are 15 residues in the CDR3. V was pared by 4 bases and J by 4 bases, with 6 bases of the junction left unmatched. Germline values: CDR1 SQVTM, CDR2 ANQGSEA. The CDR3 DNA reads as TGCAGCGTTGGGGCTAGCGGGAGACCCACCGGGGAGCTGTTTTTT. This codes for CSVGASGRPTGELFF.

V gene TRBV7-9 combines with J gene TRBJ2-3, with TRBD1 as a possible D gene (5 bases). Germline V gene lookup returns CDR1 SEHNR and CDR2 FQNEAQ (reference sequence). This CDR3 is built from 14 residues. The ends were cut back, 6 bases at V and 4 bases at J, with 14 bases in the middle. The CDR3 region is CASSSSGLPDTQYF. DNA of the CDR3: TGTGCCAGCAGTTCCTCAGGGCTTCCAGATACGCAGTATTTT.

The chain links TRBV29-1 to TRBJ1-1, with D possibly TRBD1 on 5 matching bases. Germline-derived CDR1 and CDR2 are SQVTM and ANQGSEA. The CDR3 has 13 amino acids. The V end was cut by 3 bases, the J end by 2 bases, with 10 bases between. As DNA, the CDR3 is TGCAGCGTTGATAGGGACCCCAACACTGAAGCTTTCTTT. This encodes CSVDRDPNTEAFF.

The sample holds many counts of this clonotype. The V gene is TRBV28, the J gene TRBJ2-2; no firm D call. The CDR3 contains 12 residues. Germline V gene sequence: CDR1 MDHEN, CDR2 SYDVKM. Trimming cost V 7 bases and J 5 bases, with 8 bases left between them. The DNA of the CDR3 is TGTGCCAGCAAATATCTGACCGGGGAGCTGTTTTTT. Translating it yields CASKYLTGELFF.

Ten or more counts support this clonotype. The V gene is TRBV12-3 or TRBV12-4, the J gene TRBJ1-5; D is ambiguous. This CDR3 contains 15 residues. Trimming removed 3 bases at V and 0 bases at J, with 9 bases between. The CDR3 sequence: CASSFSAPSNQPQHF. As DNA, the CDR3 is TGTGCCAGCAGTTTTTCGGCACCTAGCAATCAGCCCCAGCATTTT.